The rows below give T cell receptor beta chains drawn from one sample of a study of blood T cell repertoires in COVID-19. Sequencing was performed with immunoSEQ multiplex PCR; in TCRdb, only in-frame clones are kept and a portion is missing. The sample lists around 300,000 clones; 85% were seen once. The sequencing sample was made of peripheral blood. The receptors come from a human donor in a cohort sampled during active COVID-19. Each CDR3 is given with its conserved first and last residue. The D gene is left open where the match is weak. Expanded clones are given a class, and other clones once, few, many or no size at all.

length	J	size	V	D	CDR3	DNA
13	TRBJ2-1	.	TRBV10-3	TRBD2	CAIRLAGDNEQFF	TGTGCCATACGACTAGCGGGAGACAATGAGCAGTTCTTC
15	TRBJ2-7	.	TRBV28	.	CASSSSGEVSYEQYF	TGTGCCAGCAGTTCGTCAGGGGAAGTCTCCTACGAGCAGTACTTC
15	TRBJ1-1	.	TRBV18	.	CASSVTGTHGAEAFF	TGTGCCAGCTCAGTTACAGGAACCCATGGTGCTGAAGCTTTCTTT
13	TRBJ2-7	.	TRBV18	.	CASSPDRSREQYF	TGTGCCAGCTCACCCGATAGGAGTAGGGAGCAGTACTTC
14	TRBJ1-1	.	TRBV11-3	.	CASSLGRENTEAFF	TGTGCCAGCAGCTTAGGGAGAGAGAACACTGAAGCTTTCTTT
16	TRBJ2-1	.	TRBV7-2	TRBD2	CASSLVGSGRANEQFF	TGTGCCAGCAGCTTAGTGGGGAGCGGGAGGGCAAATGAGCAGTTCTTC
13	TRBJ2-2	.	TRBV13	.	CASSYEGRGELFF	TGTGCCAGCAGCTACGAGGGTAGGGGGGAGCTGTTTTTT
14	TRBJ2-7	.	TRBV27	TRBD2	CASSVTSGPYEQYF	TGTGCCAGCAGTGTGACTAGCGGGCCCTACGAGCAGTACTTC
15	TRBJ2-2	few	TRBV7-3	TRBD2	CASSKTSGSTGELFF	TGTGCCAGCAGCAAGACTAGCGGGAGTACCGGGGAGCTGTTTTTT
15	TRBJ1-1	.	TRBV15	.	CATSRDYSENTEAFF	TGTGCCACCAGCAGAGATTATTCAGAGAACACTGAAGCTTTCTTT
13	TRBJ2-3	.	TRBV9	.	CASSVGAVSTQYF	TGTGCCAGCAGCGTAGGTGCGGTCTCTACGCAGTATTTT
16	TRBJ2-3	.	TRBV18	.	CASSQTTGPITDTQYF	TGTGCCAGCTCACAGACGACAGGCCCCATCACAGATACGCAGTATTTT
15	TRBJ2-7	.	TRBV7-9	TRBD2	CASSLGGGSAYEQYF	TGTGCCAGCAGCTTAGGGGGCGGGAGTGCCTACGAGCAGTACTTC
14	TRBJ1-6	few	TRBV5-6	TRBD1	CASSYGTGSSPLHF	TGTGCCAGCAGCTACGGGACAGGAAGTTCACCCCTCCACTTT
15	TRBJ1-1	.	TRBV6-1	.	CASSDLAGGVTEAFF	TGTGCCAGCAGTGACCTTGCTGGAGGGGTGACTGAAGCTTTCTTT
15	TRBJ2-7	.	TRBV6-5	.	CASPFQDGSSYEQYF	TGTGCCAGCCCCTTTCAGGACGGGAGCTCCTACGAGCAGTACTTC
15	TRBJ2-1	.	TRBV7-2	.	CASSAALEAYNEQFF	TGTGCCAGCAGCGCAGCACTAGAGGCCTACAATGAGCAGTTCTTC
13	TRBJ2-4	.	TRBV29-1	.	CSASGVAKNIQYF	TGCAGCGCGTCGGGGGTGGCCAAAAACATTCAGTACTTC
14	TRBJ2-3	once	TRBV29-1	TRBD1	CSVGWGQGPDTQYF	TGCAGCGTTGGGTGGGGACAGGGCCCAGATACGCAGTATTTT
15	TRBJ2-1	.	TRBV6-5	.	CASSLPGSSYNEQFF	TGTGCCAGCAGCCTGCCCGGGAGCTCCTACAATGAGCAGTTCTTC
13	TRBJ1-6	.	TRBV7-3	TRBD1	CASGTGVGSPLHF	TGTGCCAGCGGGACAGGGGTGGGTTCACCCCTCCACTTT
15	TRBJ2-2	.	TRBV18	TRBD2	CASSLLAGETGELFF	TGTGCCAGCTCACTACTAGCGGGAGAGACCGGGGAGCTGTTTTTT
14	TRBJ1-5	.	TRBV7-9	TRBD1	CASTLDRGDQPQHF	TGTGCCAGCACCCTCGACAGGGGAGATCAGCCCCAGCATTTT
15	TRBJ1-1	.	TRBV30	TRBD1	CAWAEGGQMNTEAFF	TGTGCCTGGGCCGAGGGGGGACAGATGAACACTGAAGCTTTCTTT
12	TRBJ2-1	.	TRBV12-5	.	CASGLHTGEQFF	TGTGCTAGTGGTTTACACACAGGGGAGCAGTTCTTC
14	TRBJ2-7	.	TRBV4-2	.	CASSQGQVGYEQYF	TGTGCCAGCAGCCAGGGGCAGGTGGGCTACGAGCAGTACTTC
15	TRBJ2-1	.	TRBV5-6	TRBD2	CASSLGAGGYNEQFF	TGTGCCAGCAGCTTGGGAGCGGGAGGGTACAATGAGCAGTTCTTC
13	TRBJ2-2	.	TRBV6-4	.	CASSVADTGELFF	TGTGCCAGCAGTGTAGCGGACACCGGGGAGCTGTTTTTT
14	TRBJ1-5	once	TRBV15	.	CATSRDGVGQPQHF	TGTGCCACCAGCAGAGACGGGGTTGGTCAGCCCCAGCATTTT
16	TRBJ2-7	.	TRBV9	.	CASSVSPAGTTYEQYF	TGTGCCAGCAGCGTAAGTCCCGCAGGTACCACCTACGAGCAGTACTTC
15	TRBJ2-1	.	TRBV30	TRBD2	CAWSPGTSTVHEQFF	TGTGCCTGGAGTCCCGGGACTAGCACCGTCCATGAGCAGTTCTTC
15	TRBJ2-5	few	TRBV29-1	TRBD1	CSVRRAGQGSETQYF	TGCAGCGTCCGCCGAGCCGGACAGGGCAGCGAGACCCAGTACTTC
15	TRBJ2-1	.	TRBV7-3	.	CASSTTMSSYNEQFF	TGTGCCAGCAGCACGACTATGAGCTCCTACAATGAGCAGTTCTTC
16	TRBJ2-2	.	TRBV24-1	.	CATSDLAADGTGELFF	TGTGCCACCAGTGATTTAGCGGCGGACGGCACCGGGGAGCTGTTTTTT
12	TRBJ1-4	.	TRBV5-1	.	CASSLGQEKLFF	TGCGCCAGCAGCTTGGGACAGGAAAAACTGTTTTTT
16	TRBJ2-7	.	TRBV27	TRBD1	CASRKEAGTGISEQYF	TGTGCCAGCAGGAAAGAAGCCGGGACAGGGATTAGCGAGCAGTACTTC
13	TRBJ2-7	.	TRBV5-1	TRBD1	CASSSDREYEQYF	TGCGCCAGCAGCTCGGACAGGGAATACGAGCAGTACTTC
16	TRBJ2-7	once	TRBV11-2	TRBD2	CASSQTGTSGRSEQYF	TGTGCCAGCAGCCAGACGGGGACTAGCGGGAGGAGCGAGCAGTACTTC
15	TRBJ2-1	.	TRBV10-1	TRBD2	CASSESSGGFNEQFF	TGCGCCAGCAGTGAGTCTAGCGGGGGTTTCAATGAGCAGTTCTTC
12	TRBJ2-7	.	TRBV7-2	.	CASSYGQNEQYF	TGTGCCAGCAGCTACGGACAAAACGAGCAGTACTTC
16	TRBJ2-3	.	TRBV27	.	CASSPSRRGSTDTQYF	TGTGCCAGCAGTCCATCACGACGGGGTAGCACAGATACGCAGTATTTT